The 28 T cell receptor beta chains below all came from one sample that was sequenced in a study of prognosis after radiotherapy for stage I lung cancer. The genomic DNA TCR beta CDR3 region underwent two rounds of multiplex PCR. Primers (each specific to one TRBV or TRBJ gene) were used in first-round PCR. One entry per CDR3 protein results from TCRdb running MiXCR on the multiplex PCR reads. Seen here are some 36,000 distinct CDR3 sequences, around a quarter observed once, and the top ten hold less than 30%. The sequencing here drew on PBMCs, taken before or after stereotactic body radiation therapy (not recorded which). The receptors come from a donor older than 45 with non-small cell lung cancer.

This clonotype was observed many times. The gene calls are TRBV20-1 and TRBJ1-6, with TRBD1 as a possible D gene (5 bases). This CDR3 is built from 14 residues. V gave up 0 bases and J gave up 7 bases, with 10 bases separating them. CDR1 is DFQATT and CDR2 is SNEGSKA in the germline V gene (reference sequence). The chain's CDR3 is CSARDRQGNSPLHF. The CDR3 bases are TGCAGTGCTAGAGATAGGCAGGGAAATTCACCCCTCCACTTT.

This clonotype was observed at least ten times. This rearrangement joins TRBV7-6 to TRBJ1-3, with a weak D call TRBD1 (5 bases). The CDR3 sequence is 15 residues long. CDR1 and CDR2 (germline): SGHVS, FNYEAQ. With 5 bases removed from V and 4 bases from J, the gap between germline ends came to 15 bases. CDR3 DNA: TGTGCCAGCAGCCGTGCGGGACGAGTCGGAAACACCATATATTTT. Its translation: CASSRAGRVGNTIYF.

The table lists this clonotype with many counts. The chain uses TRBV28 and TRBJ1-5; D is uncertain. Germline V gene lookup returns CDR1 MDHEN and CDR2 SYDVKM. Trimming removed 7 bases at V and 9 bases at J, with 16 bases between. The CDR3 has 13 amino acids. The CDR3 nucleotides read TGTGCCAGCACCCCCTTCACGAGGTCGCCCCAGCATTTT. It specifies CASTPFTRSPQHF.

This clonotype was detected only a few times. A read error is likely, as this CDR3 ends without the conserved phenylalanine or tryptophan. This chain joins TRBV10-2 and TRBJ2-1, with TRBD2 identical over 13 bases. The junction had 12 bases not matched to a gene; V was cut back by 6 bases and J by 10 bases. Per the germline V gene, CDR1 is WSHSY and CDR2 is SAAADI. This CDR3 comprises 16 residues. CDR3 bases: TGCGCCAGCAGGTCCCATTGGACTAGCGGGAGTCAGGAGCAGTTCTCC. Amino acid sequence: CASRSHWTSGSQEQFS.

This chain connects TRBV5-4 to TRBJ2-5, with D possibly being TRBD1 or TRBD2 (5 bases each). Per the germline V gene, CDR1 is SGHNT and CDR2 is YYREEE (reference sequence). V lost 4 bases and J lost 5, with 15 bases in between. The CDR3 totals 14 residues. CDR3 bases: TGTGCCAGCAGCCGGGACCTCACGGAGGAGACCCAGTACTTC. It encodes CASSRDLTEETQYF.

Many counts were recorded for this clonotype. The CDR3 sequence is CASSQPRASYGYTF. CDR3 DNA: TGTGCCAGCAGCCAACCCAGGGCCTCCTATGGCTACACCTTC. The chain uses TRBV12-3 or TRBV12-4 and TRBJ1-2; D is possibly TRBD1 (5 bases). V was shortened by 6 bases and J by 4 bases, with 15 bases between the two germline ends. This CDR3 comprises 14 residues.

Ten or more counts support this clonotype. The rearrangement joins TRBV2 to TRBJ1-3, with D hard to call. Per the germline V gene, CDR1 is SNHLY and CDR2 is FYNNEI. Trimming pared 2 bases from V and 0 bases from J, leaving 14 bases between. This CDR3 region has 17 residues. The CDR3, as DNA: TGTGCCAGCAGTGAAACCGGACCGAGACTCTCTGGAAACACCATATATTTT. Its translation: CASSETGPRLSGNTIYF.

This clonotype has a handful of counts. A clone one base away is much larger, so this may be a read error. In this CDR3 the conserved last residue, phenylalanine or tryptophan, is missing, so a read error is likely. The rearrangement links TRBV6-2 or TRBV6-3 to TRBJ1-6; the D gene is possibly TRBD1 (5 bases). Germline CDR1 reads MNHEY; CDR2 reads SVGEGT. Between the trimmed V and J ends, which lost 7 bases and 9 bases, there was a span of 16 bases. This CDR3 comprises 14 residues. The chain's CDR3 is CASTKAAGGSPLHS. CDR3 DNA: TGTGCCAGCACTAAAGCGGCGGGGGGTTCACCCCTCCACTCT.

Many counts were recorded for this clonotype. The J gene is TRBJ1-5, the V gene TRBV2; D gene uncertain. The CDR3 runs to 12 residues. Germline V gives CDR1 SNHLY, CDR2 FYNNEI. Trimming pared 6 bases from V and 8 bases from J, leaving 11 bases between. The CDR3 DNA follows: TGTGCCAGCAGGGGTTTAATGGAGCCCCAGCATTTT. Translating it yields CASRGLMEPQHF. Using reference TRBV2 and TRBJ1-5 for the parts outside the CDR3, the full variable domain is EPEVTQTPSHQVTQMGQEVILRCVPISNHLYFYWYRQILGQKVEFLVSFYNNEISEKSEIFDDQFSVERPDGSNFTLKIRSTKLEDSAMYFCASRGLMEPQHFGDGTRLSIL.

This clonotype was counted ten times or more. The rearrangement uses TRBV4-2 and TRBJ1-2; no definite D call. V lost 4 bases and J 0 bases, leaving 9 bases between the germline ends. Germline V gene sequence: CDR1 LGHNA, CDR2 YNFKEQ. The CDR3 extends over 14 amino acids. In DNA, the CDR3 is TGTGCCAGCAGCCTCTCGGACCCTAACTATGGCTACACCTTC. This gives the protein CASSLSDPNYGYTF.

This clonotype appeared many times. CDR3 residues: CASSKPSGPWTEAFF. The CDR3 DNA is TGTGCCAGCAGTAAACCCTCGGGGCCGTGGACTGAAGCTTTCTTT. The chain recombines TRBV12-3 or TRBV12-4 with TRBJ1-1; D is perhaps TRBD1 (5 bases). V was pared by 5 bases and J by 5 bases, with 18 bases between. This CDR3 is 15 amino acids long.

This clonotype was found many times. The V and J genes are TRBV6-1 and TRBJ1-4, with TRBD1 matching 8 bases. V was clipped by 10 bases and J by 8 bases; unmatched bases: 9. The germline CDR1 and CDR2 sequences are MNHNS and SASEGT. The CDR3 contains 13 residues. DNA for the CDR3: TGTGCCACACTCAGGGGGCAAGGAGAAAAACTGTTTTTT. It encodes CATLRGQGEKLFF.

This clonotype was seen repeatedly, ten times or more. This chain links TRBV19 with TRBJ2-5, with 7 bases matching TRBD2. Per the germline V gene, CDR1 is LNHDA and CDR2 is SQIVND (reference sequence). Losses at the gene ends were 3 bases for V and 4 bases for J; bases not matched to a gene: 8. The CDR3 spans 15 residues. The CDR3 nucleotides are TGTGCCAGTAGTATTTCCAGCGCGGGGGTAGAGACCCAGTACTTC. Amino acids: CASSISSAGVETQYF.

This clonotype has a count of ten or more. V is TRBV19 and J is TRBJ2-1; D might be TRBD2 (6 bases). The germline CDR1 and CDR2 sequences are LNHDA and SQIVND (reference sequence). The CDR3 runs 15 residues. V was clipped by 8 bases and J by 2 bases, with 16 bases between them. CDR3 in amino acids: CASGKTSNPYNEQFF. The CDR3 region has the DNA TGTGCCAGTGGTAAAACTAGCAACCCCTACAATGAGCAGTTCTTC.

In its sample, this clonotype was seen many times. The chain combines TRBV18 with TRBJ1-1, with D unresolved. The CDR3 has 12 residues. The V gene's germline CDR1 is KGHSH and CDR2 LQKENI. V dropped 6 bases and J dropped 4 bases, with 9 bases sitting between them. The chain's CDR3 is CASSGSGTEAFF. The CDR3, as DNA: TGTGCCAGCTCCGGGTCGGGCACTGAAGCTTTCTTT. Complete variable domain (other parts from reference TRBV18 and TRBJ1-1): NAGVMQNPRHLVRRRGQEARLRCSPMKGHSHVYWYRQLPEEGLKFMVYLQKENIIDESGMPKERFSAEFPKEGPSILRIQQVVRGDSAAYFCASSGSGTEAFFGQGTRLTVV.

With regard to this clonotype: Possible read error: a much larger clone is one base away. This chain joins TRBV6-2 or TRBV6-3 and TRBJ1-5, with unresolved D. From germline, CDR1 is MNHEY and CDR2 SVGEGT. The CDR3 spans 11 residues. V gave up 6 bases and J gave up 4 bases, with 4 bases separating them. CDR3 nucleotide sequence: TGTGCCAGCAGAGAGAATCAGCCCCAGCATTTT. Amino acids: CASRENQPQHF.

This clonotype was recorded many times. This rearrangement joins TRBV12-3 or TRBV12-4 to TRBJ1-3, with TRBD1 as a possible D gene (6 bases). V dropped 7 bases and J dropped 0 bases, with 16 bases sitting between them. CDR3 length: 16 amino acids. The CDR3 DNA is TGTGCCAGCATCTTACGACAGGTTTTCTCTGGAAACACCATATATTTT. This gives the protein CASILRQVFSGNTIYF.

At least ten counts were recorded for this clonotype. Here the CDR3 reads CASSFSGSGTDTQYF. The CDR3 coding sequence is TGTGCCAGCAGCTTTAGCGGGAGTGGCACAGATACGCAGTATTTT. J is TRBJ2-3 and V is TRBV7-3; the match to TRBD2 covers 9 bases. The V gene's germline CDR1 is SGHTA and CDR2 FQGTGA. The V and J ends lost 3 bases and 1 base, in that order; junction bases with no gene match: 2. The CDR3 is made up of 15 amino acids.

This clonotype was counted many times. The chain is built from TRBV5-1 and TRBJ2-1; 10 bases map to TRBD2. CDR1 SGHRS and CDR2 YFSETQ come from the germline V gene. The ends lost 1 base at V and 6 bases at J; junction bases unmatched: 4. The CDR3 runs 15 residues. The CDR3 is CASSLRASGSNEQFF. The CDR3 nucleotides are TGCGCCAGCAGCTTGAGAGCTAGCGGGAGCAATGAGCAGTTCTTC.

This clonotype was recorded at least ten times. The genes are TRBV28 and TRBJ2-2; no definite D call. Per the germline V gene, CDR1 is MDHEN and CDR2 is SYDVKM. The ends were cut back, 3 bases at V and 7 bases at J, with 3 bases in the middle. This CDR3 spans 11 amino acids. CDR3 region: CASSFLGELFF. The CDR3 DNA follows: TGTGCCAGCAGTTTCCTCGGGGAGCTGTTTTTT.

This clonotype was detected ten times or more. This chain connects TRBV27 to TRBJ2-5, with a weak D call TRBD1 (5 bases). This CDR3 contains 16 residues. Germline assignment: CDR1 MNHEY and CDR2 SMNVEV (reference sequence). Trimming removed 2 bases at V and 1 base at J, with 14 bases between. The CDR3 sequence: CASSLDRFSAQETQYF. CDR3 DNA sequence: TGTGCCAGCAGTTTAGACAGATTTTCTGCCCAAGAGACCCAGTACTTC.

For this clonotype: This likely stems from a read error, as it lies one base from a far larger clone. This sequence joins TRBV6-5 and TRBJ2-7; the match to TRBD2 covers 8 bases. The CDR3 runs 13 residues. The trim removed 6 bases at V and 4 bases at J, leaving 5 bases unmatched. CDR1 is MNHEY, CDR2 SVGAGI, per germline. The CDR3 sequence: CASRGLGRYEQYF. The CDR3 DNA is TGTGCCAGCAGGGGACTAGGTAGATACGAGCAGTACTTC.

The rearrangement uses TRBV20-1 and TRBJ2-7; 8 bases agree with TRBD2. Germline loops: CDR1 DFQATT, CDR2 SNEGSKA (reference sequence). The V gene end was trimmed by 6 bases and the J gene end by 1 base; junction bases not matched to a gene: 8. This CDR3 is 14 amino acids long. This CDR3 is CSAKTSGPSYEQYF. The CDR3 bases are TGCAGTGCGAAAACTAGCGGACCGTCCTACGAGCAGTACTTC.

There are many counts of this clonotype. The chain carries TRBV20-1 and TRBJ2-1, with 8 bases that match TRBD2. Trimming removed 0 bases from V and 7 bases from J; junction bases left unmatched: 5. CDR1 is DFQATT, CDR2 SNEGSKA, per germline (reference sequence). This CDR3 spans 14 amino acids. CDR3 in DNA: TGCAGTGCTAGAGATGGAGTAGCGGGGAATGAGCAGTTCTTC. It is translated as CSARDGVAGNEQFF.

This clonotype showed up many times. CDR3 DNA: TGCGCCAGCAGCCAAGTTCAGGGCAGGACCTACGAGCAGTACTTC. This codes for CASSQVQGRTYEQYF. This rearrangement joins TRBV4-1 to TRBJ2-7; tentative D call: TRBD1 (5 bases). The CDR3 has 15 amino acids. V was shortened by 1 base and J by 2 bases, with 12 bases between the two germline ends. Per germline, CDR1 MGHRA and CDR2 YSYEKL.

Notes on this clonotype: Just one base apart from a much larger clone, this may be a read error. The rearrangement joins TRBV27 to TRBJ1-5; D uncertain. The CDR3 covers 15 residues. Germline V CDR1 and CDR2: MNHEY, SMNVEV (reference sequence). CDR3 coding DNA: TGTGCCAGCAGTTGGAGTACCGATAGCAATCAGCACCAGCATTTT. Its translation is CASSWSTDSNQHQHF.

This clonotype occurred many times. This rearrangement joins TRBV27 to TRBJ1-1; D unresolved. The CDR3 is 14 residues long. CDR1 and CDR2 from the germline V gene are MNHEY and SMNVEV (reference sequence). V was pared by 3 bases and J by 1 base, with 9 bases between. The DNA of the CDR3 is TGTGCCAGCAGTTTGGGTTTCGAGAACACTGAAGCTTTCTTT. Its protein product is CASSLGFENTEAFF.

This clonotype was seen more than once but under ten times. Being one base from a much bigger clone, this may be a read error. J is TRBJ2-5 and V is TRBV7-8; D not certain. CDR1 SGHVS and CDR2 FQNEAQ come from the germline V gene. The CDR3 covers 14 residues. V gave up 2 bases and J gave up 5 bases, with 12 bases separating them. CDR3 coding DNA: TGTGCCAGCAGCTTAAAAGGAGATGGGGAGACCCAGTACTTC. Its protein is CASSLKGDGETQYF.